These 18 T cell receptor beta chains share one sample of origin, sequenced in a study of blood T cell repertoires in COVID-19. Sequenced by immunoSEQ multiplex PCR; TCRdb stores in-frame clones only, minus some. The data show around 250,000 clones, with 85% to 90% seen just once and around 0.87% held by the top ten. Sequencing was done on a sample of PBMCs or T cells enriched from blood (not recorded which). The origin of the receptors is a man aged 50 to 59 who had been exposed to COVID-19.

This chain joins TRBV9 and TRBJ2-1; 10 bases agree with TRBD1. In germline, CDR1 is SGDLS, CDR2 YYNGEE. This CDR3 is 15 amino acids long. J gave up 4 bases and V 2 bases, and 3 bases lay outside the gene matches. CDR3 amino acids: CASSVPDRGYNEQFF. CDR3 coding DNA: TGTGCCAGCAGCGTCCCGGACAGGGGGTACAATGAGCAGTTCTTC.

V and J are TRBV18 and TRBJ2-4; 7 bases align to TRBD2. Unmatched junction bases numbered 18, after V lost 4 bases and J lost 3 bases. Germline values: CDR1 KGHSH, CDR2 LQKENI. The CDR3 spans 19 residues. The CDR3 DNA is TGTGCCAGCTCACAGTTGGTTGGCTTAGCGGGTTCTGACAAAAACATTCAGTACTTC. The encoded protein is CASSQLVGLAGSDKNIQYF.

The J gene is TRBJ2-1, the V gene TRBV12-3 or TRBV12-4; 9 positions match TRBD2. The CDR3 contains 13 residues. After removal of 5 bases from V and 9 bases from J, the junction contained 5 bases not matched to a gene. CDR3 in amino acids: CASSLPGLAEQFF. CDR3 DNA: TGTGCCAGCAGTCTACCGGGACTAGCTGAGCAGTTCTTC.

The chain combines TRBV5-4 with TRBJ2-3; TRBD1 matches 7 bases. Germline values: CDR1 SGHNT, CDR2 YYREEE (reference sequence). Trimming at V came to 0 bases and at J to 5 bases, leaving 9 bases not matched to a gene. The CDR3 sequence is 16 residues long. CDR3 region: CASSLAAKGAGDTQYF. The DNA of the CDR3 is TGTGCCAGCAGCTTGGCCGCCAAGGGGGCAGGAGATACGCAGTATTTT.

The chain carries TRBV28 and TRBJ2-3, with TRBD2 identical over 10 bases. The CDR3 totals 17 residues. Trimming cost V 3 bases and J 3 bases; bases outside gene matches: 9. Germline V gene data show CDR1 as MDHEN and CDR2 as SYDVKM. CDR3 amino acids: CASSFLLAGVRTDTQYF. In DNA, the CDR3 is TGTGCCAGCAGTTTTTTGCTAGCGGGAGTGCGGACAGATACGCAGTATTTT.

This clone was found once. CDR3 protein: CSAARDSLQETQYF. DNA of the CDR3: TGCAGCGCCGCCCGGGACAGCCTCCAAGAGACCCAGTACTTC. The chain recombines TRBV29-1 with TRBJ2-5, with TRBD1 matching over 7 bases. Germline CDR1 SQVTM, CDR2 ANQGSEA. V lost 7 bases, J lost 1 base, and 9 bases stayed unmatched. This CDR3 region has 14 residues.

This chain links TRBV5-1 with TRBJ1-2, with 9 positions matching TRBD1. This CDR3 is 15 amino acids long. CDR1 and CDR2 (germline): SGHRS, YFSETQ. The trim removed 5 bases at V and 4 bases at J, leaving 9 bases unmatched. The CDR3 region is CASRYQQGAGYGYTF. The CDR3 DNA reads as TGCGCCAGCAGATACCAACAGGGGGCAGGCTATGGCTACACCTTC. The entire variable domain, with the rest obtained from reference TRBV5-1 and TRBJ1-2, is as follows: KAGVTQTPRYLIKTRGQQVTLSCSPISGHRSVSWYQQTPGQGLQFLFEYFSETQRNKGNFPGRFSGRQFSNSRSEMNVSTLELGDSALYLCASRYQQGAGYGYTFGSGTRLTVV.

In this sample, this clone turned up once. This chain connects TRBV2 to TRBJ1-5; TRBD1 matches at 7 bases. The CDR3 runs 14 residues. Germline values: CDR1 SNHLY, CDR2 FYNNEI. With 6 bases clipped from V and 5 bases from J, the junction kept 7 bases outside the gene matches. CDR3 nucleotides: TGTGCCAGCAGCGTCGAGGGGGCGGATCAGCCCCAGCATTTT. Translated: CASSVEGADQPQHF.

This clone has only one observation. V gene TRBV27 combines with J gene TRBJ2-4; D gene ambiguous. There are 15 residues in the CDR3. Germline V gene lookup returns CDR1 MNHEY and CDR2 SMNVEV (reference sequence). The V end was cut by 6 bases, the J end by 6 bases, with 18 bases between. In nucleotides, the CDR3 is TGTGCCAGCAGCCCTGGTGGCCTAGACGGAAACATTCAGTACTTC. It translates to CASSPGGLDGNIQYF.

The chain is built from TRBV6-1 and TRBJ1-6, with D uncertain. Trimming took 2 bases from V and 0 from J, leaving 5 bases between them. The CDR3 length is 15 residues. Germline V gene data show CDR1 as MNHNS and CDR2 as SASEGT. CDR3 nucleotides: TGTGCCAGCAGTGAACTCTTCTCCTATAATTCACCCCTCCACTTT. Amino acids: CASSELFSYNSPLHF.

The CDR3, as DNA: TGTGCCAGCAGCTTTAGGGGACTAGCGGGGGTCACAGATACGCAGTATTTT. Translation gives CASSFRGLAGVTDTQYF. J is TRBJ2-3 and V is TRBV7-8, with TRBD2 matching over 14 bases. V was clipped by 3 bases and J by 2 bases; unmatched bases: 4. The germline CDR1 and CDR2 sequences are SGHVS and FQNEAQ. The length of the CDR3 is 17 residues.

The chain uses TRBV9 and TRBJ1-2, with no clear D. V was pared by 0 bases and J by 5 bases, with 14 bases between. The germline V gene has CDR1 SGDLS and CDR2 YYNGEE. The CDR3 is 15 amino acids. The CDR3 sequence is CASSVGRGGWYGYTF. CDR3 DNA: TGTGCCAGCAGCGTAGGCCGGGGTGGATGGTATGGCTACACCTTC.

The chain joins TRBV10-3 to TRBJ2-7, with 9 bases fitting TRBD1. The CDR3 runs to 13 residues. The V gene end was trimmed by 10 bases and the J gene end by 2 bases; junction bases not matched to a gene: 6. Germline V gene lookup returns CDR1 ENHRY and CDR2 SYGVKD. CDR3 nucleotides: TGTGCCACCACAGGGGGCGCAACCTACGAGCAGTACTTC. It codes for CATTGGATYEQYF.

The chain joins TRBV7-2 to TRBJ2-7, with TRBD2 as a possible D gene (5 bases). This CDR3 is built from 14 residues. V was clipped by 5 bases and J by 3 bases, with 14 bases between them. The germline CDR1 and CDR2 sequences are SGHTA and FQGNSA. This CDR3 reads CASSLTGINYEQYF. CDR3 nucleotide sequence: TGTGCCAGCAGCCTAACCGGGATAAACTACGAGCAGTACTTC.

J is TRBJ1-6 and V is TRBV2, with TRBD1 matching over 9 bases. This CDR3 is 15 amino acids long. The ends lost 3 bases at V and 14 bases at J; junction bases unmatched: 11. CDR1 is SNHLY, CDR2 FYNNEI, per germline. The CDR3 DNA reads as TGTGCCAGCAGTGAGTCGGGACAGGGATATTTCACCCTCCACTTT. Its translation is CASSESGQGYFTLHF.

The V gene is TRBV7-3, the J gene TRBJ1-2; D remains ambiguous. The CDR3 totals 13 residues. The germline V and J ends were trimmed by 4 bases and 8 bases, with 14 bases remaining between them. Germline values: CDR1 SGHTA, CDR2 FQGTGA. CDR3 in DNA: TGTGCCAGCAGCTCCGGGGAGGGCGGGGGCTACACCTTC. This translates into CASSSGEGGGYTF.

The gene calls are TRBV28 and TRBJ2-5, with TRBD2 matching over 7 bases. Germline V CDR1 and CDR2: MDHEN, SYDVKM. The CDR3 runs to 14 residues. V dropped 8 bases and J dropped 5; count of bases not matched to a gene: 11. CDR3 in amino acids: CASARGGPGETQYF. Here the CDR3 DNA reads TGTGCCAGCGCGCGGGGAGGGCCGGGGGAGACCCAGTACTTC. Drawing the rest from reference TRBV28 and TRBJ2-5, the complete variable domain is DVKVTQSSRYLVKRTGEKVFLECVQDMDHENMFWYRQDPGLGLRLIYFSYDVKMKEKGDIPEGYSVSREKKERFSLILESASTNQTSMYLCASARGGPGETQYFGPGTRLLVL.

This sequence joins TRBV28 and TRBJ2-1; no clear D. Germline V gene sequence: CDR1 MDHEN, CDR2 SYDVKM. V was clipped by 8 bases and J by 6 bases, with 11 bases between them. The CDR3 loop spans 12 amino acids. This CDR3 reads CASLSPPNEQFF. CDR3 in DNA: TGTGCCAGCTTGAGCCCCCCCAATGAGCAGTTCTTC.